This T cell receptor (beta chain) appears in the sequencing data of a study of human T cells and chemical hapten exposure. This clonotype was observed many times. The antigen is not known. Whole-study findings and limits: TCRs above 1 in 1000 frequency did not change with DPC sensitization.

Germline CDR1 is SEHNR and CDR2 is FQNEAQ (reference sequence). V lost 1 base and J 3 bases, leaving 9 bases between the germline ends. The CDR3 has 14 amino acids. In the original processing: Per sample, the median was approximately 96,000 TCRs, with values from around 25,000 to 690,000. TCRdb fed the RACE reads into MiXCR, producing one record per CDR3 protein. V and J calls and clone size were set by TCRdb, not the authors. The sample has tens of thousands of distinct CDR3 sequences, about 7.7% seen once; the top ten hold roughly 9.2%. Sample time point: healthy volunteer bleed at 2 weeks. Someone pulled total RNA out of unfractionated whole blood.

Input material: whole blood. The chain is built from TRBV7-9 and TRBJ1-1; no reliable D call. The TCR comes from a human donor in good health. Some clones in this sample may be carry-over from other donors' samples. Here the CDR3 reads CASSLVSNYTEAFF. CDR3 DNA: TGTGCCAGCAGCTTAGTCTCCAACTACACTGAAGCTTTCTTT. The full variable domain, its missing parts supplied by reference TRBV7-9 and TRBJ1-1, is DTGVSQNPRHKITKRGQNVTFRCDPISEHNRLYWYRQTLGQGPEFLTYFQNEAQLEKSRLLSDRFSAERPKGSFSTLEIQRTEQGDSAMYLCASSLVSNYTEAFFGQGTRLTVV.